This is a list of T cell receptor beta chains from one sample in a study of OX40 agonist ivuxolimab in advanced cancers. Method: immunoSEQ multiplex PCR; TCRdb's copy keeps in-frame clones and lacks some. The sample has roughly 89,000 clones; about 80% are singletons. The sample was CD4+ or CD8+ T cells sorted from blood, taken in a trial of the OX40 agonist ivuxolimab. Receptor source: an adult with an advanced solid tumor such as melanoma, head and neck, liver or kidney cancer. The CDR3 runs from the conserved cysteine through the conserved F or W. D genes are given only for firm matches. The size entry is marked missing in some rows and otherwise reads once, few, many or a size class.

d_gene	v_gene	len	j_gene	abundance	CDR3aa	CDR3nt
-	TRBV19	9	TRBJ1-5	few	CASGRAQHF	TGTGCCAGTGGGCGGGCCCAGCATTTT
TRBD2	TRBV5-4	16	TRBJ2-7	-	CASSLGSGENTYEQYF	TGTGCCAGCAGCTTGGGCAGCGGGGAAAACACCTACGAGCAGTACTTC
TRBD1	TRBV2	15	TRBJ1-1	once	CASTPQGSWNTEAFF	TGTGCCAGCACCCCACAGGGGTCATGGAACACTGAAGCTTTCTTT
TRBD2	TRBV6-5	13	TRBJ2-5	-	CASSFRRGETQYF	TGTGCCAGCAGCTTTCGGCGGGGGGAGACCCAGTACTTC
TRBD1	TRBV13	18	TRBJ1-6	-	CASSLRDRGLPVRSPLHF	TGTGCCAGCAGCCTTCGGGACAGGGGTCTCCCTGTTCGGTCACCCCTCCACTTT
TRBD1	TRBV5-1	18	TRBJ1-1	-	CASSLTWTGGYVNTEAFF	TGCGCCAGCAGCCTTACGTGGACAGGGGGCTATGTCAACACTGAAGCTTTCTTT
TRBD2	TRBV7-3	15	TRBJ2-1	-	CASSLIAGDPNEQFF	TGTGCCAGCAGCTTAATAGCGGGGGACCCCAATGAGCAGTTCTTC
-	TRBV19	14	TRBJ2-4	few	CASSIGGSKNIQYF	TGTGCCAGTAGTATCGGGGGAAGCAAAAACATTCAGTACTTC
-	TRBV5-4	14	TRBJ2-5	-	CASSLGPSQETQYF	TGTGCCAGCAGCTTGGGGCCCTCACAAGAGACCCAGTACTTC
TRBD2	TRBV2	13	TRBJ2-1	-	CASSLGLGNEQFF	TGTGCCAGCAGTCTGGGACTAGGCAACGAGCAGTTCTTC
TRBD1	TRBV19	15	TRBJ1-1	-	CASSLVGQGGTEAFF	TGTGCCAGTAGTCTAGTGGGACAGGGGGGGACTGAAGCTTTCTTT
-	TRBV7-3	16	TRBJ2-3	-	CASSPSPRGDTNTQYF	TGTGCCAGCAGCCCCAGCCCCCGGGGGGACACGAATACGCAGTATTTT
-	TRBV28	15	TRBJ1-6	-	CASSPSGGGHSPLHF	TGTGCCAGCAGTCCTTCGGGGGGAGGGCATTCACCCCTCCACTTT
-	TRBV7-8	12	TRBJ2-5	-	CASSLSEETQYF	TGTGCCAGCAGCTTATCCGAAGAGACCCAGTACTTC
-	TRBV30	13	TRBJ2-5	once	CAWSPEFQETQYF	TGTGCCTGGAGTCCCGAGTTTCAAGAGACCCAGTACTTC
TRBD1	TRBV4-3	15	TRBJ1-4	-	CASSQEGTGGEKLFF	TGCGCCAGCAGCCAAGAAGGGACAGGGGGTGAAAAACTGTTTTTT
-	TRBV2	15	TRBJ1-6	-	CAISPLSSYNSPLHF	TGTGCCATCAGTCCACTGAGCTCCTATAATTCACCCCTCCACTTT
-	TRBV5-1	14	TRBJ1-3	few	CASSLDVGGNTIYF	TGCGCCAGCAGCTTGGATGTCGGTGGAAACACCATATATTTT
-	TRBV5-1	13	TRBJ1-1	-	CASSLAELREAFF	TGCGCCAGCAGCTTGGCCGAGCTCCGAGAAGCTTTCTTT
-	TRBV4-2	11	TRBJ2-1	-	CASSQDNEQFF	TGTGCCAGCAGCCAAGACAATGAGCAGTTCTTC
-	TRBV6-6	16	TRBJ2-2	-	CASRGGDTSNTGELFF	TGTGCCAGCAGAGGGGGGGACACCTCGAACACCGGGGAGCTGTTTTTT
-	TRBV6-4	13	TRBJ1-1	-	CASSFEANTEAFF	TGTGCCAGCAGTTTTGAAGCGAACACTGAAGCTTTCTTT
-	TRBV29-1	12	TRBJ2-5	-	CSVVGSQETQYF	TGCAGCGTTGTTGGCAGCCAAGAGACCCAGTACTTC
-	TRBV5-4	15	TRBJ2-6	few	CASSLTLPGANVLTF	TGTGCCAGCAGCTTGACTTTACCTGGGGCCAACGTCCTGACTTTC
-	TRBV6-1	15	TRBJ1-5	-	CASSEEWVGDPAQHF	TGTGCCAGCAGTGAAGAATGGGTAGGCGACCCGGCCCAGCATTTT
-	TRBV29-1	11	TRBJ2-3	few	CSVDKKDTQYF	TGCAGCGTTGACAAGAAGGATACGCAGTATTTT
TRBD1	TRBV28	14	TRBJ2-7	-	CASSFGDRVYEQYF	TGTGCCAGCAGTTTCGGGGACAGGGTCTACGAGCAGTACTTC
-	TRBV10-3	14	TRBJ2-3	-	CAISAGTSGDTQYF	TGTGCCATCAGTGCGGGCACCTCCGGAGATACGCAGTATTTT
-	TRBV10-2	13	TRBJ2-3	-	CASLPGGTDTQYF	TGCGCCAGCCTTCCAGGGGGCACAGATACGCAGTATTTT
TRBD1	TRBV7-6	20	TRBJ2-2	-	CASSLLHPTTGGINTGELFF	TGTGCCAGCAGCCTGTTACACCCTACGACAGGGGGGATAAACACCGGGGAGCTGTTTTTT
-	TRBV4-3	14	TRBJ1-1	-	CASSQEVLNTEAFF	TGCGCCAGCAGCCAAGAAGTCCTGAACACTGAAGCTTTCTTT
-	TRBV5-1	15	TRBJ1-2	-	CASSLDGGTSYGYTF	TGCGCCAGCAGCTTGGATGGAGGTACCTCTTATGGCTACACCTTC
TRBD2	TRBV19	15	TRBJ2-7	-	CASSQTSGGAYEQYF	TGTGCCAGTAGTCAAACTAGCGGGGGGGCCTACGAGCAGTACTTC
-	TRBV7-2	15	TRBJ2-3	-	CASSLAAGGTDTQYF	TGTGCCAGCAGCTTAGCCGCAGGGGGCACAGATACGCAGTATTTT
-	TRBV12-1	13	TRBJ2-7	-	CASSILRDYEQYF	TGTGCCAGCAGCATCCTGAGGGACTACGAGCAGTACTTC
-	TRBV4-1	15	TRBJ1-6	few	CASSQITGFVSPLHF	TGCGCCAGCAGCCAAATTACAGGGTTCGTTTCACCCCTCCACTTT
-	TRBV19	14	TRBJ1-6	few	CASSIARINSPLHF	TGTGCCAGTAGTATAGCGAGGATTAATTCACCCCTCCACTTT
-	TRBV28	17	TRBJ2-1	-	CASSSTPGQGRRNEQFF	TGTGCCAGCAGTTCCACCCCAGGGCAGGGGAGGAGAAATGAGCAGTTCTTC
-	TRBV5-1	15	TRBJ2-2	few	CASSLDRPNTGELFF	TGCGCCAGCAGCTTGGACAGGCCGAACACCGGGGAGCTGTTTTTT
-	TRBV4-1	17	TRBJ2-4	-	CASSQEAGSPAKNIQYF	TGCGCCAGCAGCCAAGAAGCGGGTTCCCCGGCCAAAAACATTCAGTACTTC
-	TRBV2	12	TRBJ2-5	-	CASGVLWETQYF	TGTGCCAGCGGGGTGTTGTGGGAGACCCAGTACTTC
-	TRBV11-2	14	TRBJ1-5	-	CASSLEVPSSPQHF	TGTGCCAGCAGCTTAGAAGTTCCTAGTTCGCCCCAGCATTTT
-	TRBV11-3	14	TRBJ1-1	-	CASSLGYGNTEAFF	TGTGCCAGCAGCTTAGGATATGGGAACACTGAAGCTTTCTTT
TRBD1	TRBV19	14	TRBJ2-7	-	CASSIQQGRGEQYF	TGTGCCAGTAGTATACAACAGGGGAGAGGCGAGCAGTACTTC
-	TRBV5-5	12	TRBJ1-4	few	CASSLDNEKLFF	TGTGCCAGCAGCCTAGACAATGAAAAACTGTTTTTT
TRBD2	TRBV7-3	16	TRBJ2-3	-	CASSSAGTRNTDTQYF	TGTGCCAGCAGCTCCGCCGGGACTAGGAACACAGATACGCAGTATTTT
-	TRBV4-2	17	TRBJ1-5	-	CASSQEAMTGQNQPQHF	TGTGCCAGCAGCCAAGAGGCGATGACCGGGCAAAATCAGCCCCAGCATTTT
-	TRBV18	16	TRBJ1-1	-	CASSPQFGGLSTEAFF	TGTGCCAGCTCACCACAGTTCGGCGGTCTGAGCACTGAAGCTTTCTTT
-	TRBV6-1	15	TRBJ1-4	-	CASSEASGTNEKLFF	TGTGCCAGCAGTGAAGCCTCAGGGACTAATGAAAAACTGTTTTTT
-	TRBV5-6	17	TRBJ2-1	-	CASSHTTKTYRYNEQFF	TGTGCCAGCAGCCATACGACTAAGACTTATCGCTACAATGAGCAGTTCTTC
-	TRBV10-1	12	TRBJ2-3	-	CASRPDTDTQYF	TGCGCCAGCAGGCCCGACACAGATACGCAGTATTTT